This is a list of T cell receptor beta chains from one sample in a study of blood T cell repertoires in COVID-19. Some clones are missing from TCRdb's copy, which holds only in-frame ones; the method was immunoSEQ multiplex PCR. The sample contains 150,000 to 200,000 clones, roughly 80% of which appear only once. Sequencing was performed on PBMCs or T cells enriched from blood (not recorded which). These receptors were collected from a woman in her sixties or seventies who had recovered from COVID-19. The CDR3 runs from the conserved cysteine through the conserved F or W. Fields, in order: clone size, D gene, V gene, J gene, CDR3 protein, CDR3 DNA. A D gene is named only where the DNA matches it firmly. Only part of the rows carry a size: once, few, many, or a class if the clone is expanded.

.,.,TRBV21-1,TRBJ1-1,CASSILTLKGAWETEAFF,TGTGCCAGCAGCATACTAACCCTAAAGGGGGCGTGGGAGACTGAAGCTTTCTTT
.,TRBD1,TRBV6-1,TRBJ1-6,CASSEGTGGNSPLHF,TGTGCCAGCAGTGAAGGGACAGGGGGTAACTCACCCCTCCACTTT
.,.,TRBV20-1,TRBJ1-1,CSASRSLRTNTEAFF,TGCAGTGCTAGTCGATCCCTCCGGACTAACACTGAAGCTTTCTTT
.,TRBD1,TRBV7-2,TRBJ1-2,CASSPRQGRYGYTF,TGTGCCAGCAGCCCCCGACAGGGAAGGTATGGCTACACCTTC
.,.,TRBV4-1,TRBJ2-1,CASSQEGGINEQFF,TGCGCCAGCAGCCAAGAAGGGGGAATCAATGAGCAGTTCTTC
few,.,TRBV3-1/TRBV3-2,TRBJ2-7,CASSLGQHEQYF,TGTGCCAGCAGCCTCGGACAGCACGAGCAGTACTTC
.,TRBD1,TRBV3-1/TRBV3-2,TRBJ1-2,CASSQRPGQGFGYTF,TGTGCCAGCAGCCAGCGGCCGGGACAGGGATTTGGCTACACCTTC
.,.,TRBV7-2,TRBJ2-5,CASSSTGIWEETQYF,TGTGCCAGCAGCTCTACAGGGATATGGGAAGAGACCCAGTACTTC
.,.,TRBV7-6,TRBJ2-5,CASSLVAEGETQYF,TGTGCCAGCAGCTTAGTCGCGGAGGGAGAGACCCAGTACTTC
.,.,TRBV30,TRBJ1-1,CAWRLTENTEAFF,TGTGCCTGGCGTCTTACAGAGAACACTGAAGCTTTCTTT
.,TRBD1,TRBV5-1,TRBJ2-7,CASRRPGTESYEQYF,TGCGCCAGCAGGCGACCCGGGACAGAATCCTACGAGCAGTACTTC
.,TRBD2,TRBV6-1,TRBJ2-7,CASSEVSGGLYEQYF,TGTGCCAGCAGTGAAGTTAGCGGGGGCCTATACGAGCAGTACTTC
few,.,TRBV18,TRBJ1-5,CASSTQGLYSNQPQHF,TGTGCCAGCTCAACACAGGGACTCTATAGCAATCAGCCCCAGCATTTT
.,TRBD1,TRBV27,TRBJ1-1,CASMRTGFIEAFF,TGTGCCAGCATGAGGACAGGTTTTATTGAAGCTTTCTTT
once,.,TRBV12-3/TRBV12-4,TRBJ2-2,CASSLGHTGELFF,TGTGCCAGCAGTTTAGGGCACACCGGGGAGCTGTTTTTT
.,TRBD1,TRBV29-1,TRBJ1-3,CSGKQGTSGNTIYF,TGCAGCGGAAAACAGGGGACCTCTGGAAACACCATATATTTT
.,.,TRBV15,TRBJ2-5,CATSRTVDLRETQYF,TGTGCCACCAGCAGGACAGTCGACTTACGAGAGACCCAGTACTTC
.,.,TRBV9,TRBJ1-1,CASSVSDTEAFF,TGTGCCAGCAGCGTATCAGACACTGAAGCTTTCTTT
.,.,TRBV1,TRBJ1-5,CTNLNRVGAQHF,TGCACCAACTTAAACCGGGTAGGGGCCCAGCATTTT
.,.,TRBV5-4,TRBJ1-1,CASSLGGGGAFF,TGTGCCAGCAGCTTGGGAGGCGGGGGAGCTTTCTTT
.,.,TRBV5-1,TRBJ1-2,CASNHGGNYGYTF,TGCGCCAGCAACCATGGGGGGAACTATGGCTACACCTTC
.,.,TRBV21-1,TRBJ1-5,CASSWDRGRNQPQHF,TGTGCCAGCAGCTGGGACAGGGGTAGGAATCAGCCCCAGCATTTT
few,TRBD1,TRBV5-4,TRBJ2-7,CASSRGTGGSYEQYF,TGTGCCAGCAGCCGCGGGACAGGGGGCTCCTACGAGCAGTACTTC
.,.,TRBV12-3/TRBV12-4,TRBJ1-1,CASGGGEAFF,TGTGCCAGCGGGGGGGGAGAAGCTTTCTTT
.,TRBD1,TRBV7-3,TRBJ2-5,CASSLGHSGGTQYF,TGTGCCAGCAGCTTAGGACATTCAGGGGGGACCCAGTACTTC
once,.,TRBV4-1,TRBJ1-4,CASSQDRRQGNEKLFF,TGCGCCAGCAGCCAAGATCGGAGGCAGGGGAATGAAAAACTGTTTTTT
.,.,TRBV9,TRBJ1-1,CASSDRDGSTMNTEAFF,TGTGCCAGCAGCGACAGGGATGGATCAACCATGAACACTGAAGCTTTCTTT
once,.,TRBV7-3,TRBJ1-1,CASSLIPGDAEAFF,TGTGCCAGCAGCTTAATCCCGGGGGATGCTGAAGCTTTCTTT
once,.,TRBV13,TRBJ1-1,CASSFRGPAFF,TGTGCCAGCAGCTTCAGGGGACCGGCTTTCTTT
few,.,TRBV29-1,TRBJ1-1,CSARQLNTEAFF,TGCAGCGCCCGACAGTTGAACACTGAAGCTTTCTTT
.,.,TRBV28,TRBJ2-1,CASREQVIGFNEQFF,TGTGCCAGCAGGGAACAGGTTATAGGGTTCAATGAGCAGTTCTTC
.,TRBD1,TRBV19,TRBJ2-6,CASSIGDRALSGANVLTF,TGTGCCAGTAGTATCGGGGACAGGGCTCTCTCTGGGGCCAACGTCCTGACTTTC
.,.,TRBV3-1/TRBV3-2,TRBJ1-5,CASSRGWSNQPQHF,TGTGCCAGCAGCCGCGGCTGGAGCAATCAGCCCCAGCATTTT
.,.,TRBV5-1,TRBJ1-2,CASSLDEGFYGYTF,TGCGCCAGCAGCTTGGACGAGGGATTTTATGGCTACACCTTC
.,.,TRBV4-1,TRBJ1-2,CASSQEQGRRDYGYTF,TGCGCCAGCAGCCAAGAACAGGGCCGCAGAGACTATGGCTACACCTTC
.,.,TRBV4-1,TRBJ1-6,CASSAGYRNSPLHF,TGCGCCAGCAGCGCAGGGTATAGGAATTCACCCCTCCACTTT
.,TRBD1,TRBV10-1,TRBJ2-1,CASSVRQGARNEQFF,TGCGCCAGCAGTGTTAGGCAGGGGGCGCGAAATGAGCAGTTCTTC
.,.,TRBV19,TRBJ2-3,CASRLTGTPTDTQYF,TGTGCCAGTAGACTTACCGGGACACCCACAGATACGCAGTATTTT
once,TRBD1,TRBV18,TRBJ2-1,CASSSRDREFDEQFF,TGTGCCAGCTCATCAAGGGACAGGGAGTTCGATGAGCAGTTCTTC
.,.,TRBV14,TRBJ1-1,CASSWTRGTEAFF,TGTGCCAGCAGCTGGACAAGGGGGACTGAAGCTTTCTTT
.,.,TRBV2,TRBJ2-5,CASSDRETQYF,TGTGCCAGCAGTGACCGAGAGACCCAGTACTTC
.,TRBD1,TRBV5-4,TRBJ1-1,CASRYAGQGNTEAFF,TGTGCCAGCAGATACGCCGGACAGGGGAACACTGAAGCTTTCTTT
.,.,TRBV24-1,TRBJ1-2,CATSDTQGYGYTF,TGTGCCACCAGTGATACCCAGGGTTATGGCTACACCTTC
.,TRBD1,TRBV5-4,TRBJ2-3,CASSPDRGWDTQYF,TGTGCCAGCAGCCCGGACAGGGGGTGGGATACGCAGTATTTT
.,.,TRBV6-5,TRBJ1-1,CASVSRAPEAFF,TGTGCCAGCGTCTCCAGGGCTCCTGAAGCTTTCTTT
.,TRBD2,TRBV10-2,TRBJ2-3,CASSVAGATDTQYF,TGCGCCAGCAGTGTAGCGGGGGCCACAGATACGCAGTATTTT
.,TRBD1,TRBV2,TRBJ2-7,CASSEKGTVYEQYF,TGTGCCAGCAGTGAGAAGGGGACAGTCTACGAGCAGTACTTC
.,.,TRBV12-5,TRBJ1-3,CASGPSGAGNTIYF,TGTGCTAGTGGTCCCTCGGGGGCTGGAAACACCATATATTTT
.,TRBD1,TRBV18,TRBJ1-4,CASSRDSRSEKLFF,TGTGCCAGCTCCCGGGACAGCCGGAGTGAAAAACTGTTTTTT
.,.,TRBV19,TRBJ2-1,CASTSAGEQFF,TGTGCCAGTACGTCCGCGGGTGAGCAGTTCTTC
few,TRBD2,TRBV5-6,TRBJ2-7,CASSGTSGNYEQYF,TGTGCCAGCAGCGGGACTAGCGGGAACTACGAGCAGTACTTC
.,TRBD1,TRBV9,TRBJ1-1,CASSETGTDTEAFF,TGTGCCAGCAGCGAAACCGGGACAGACACTGAAGCTTTCTTT
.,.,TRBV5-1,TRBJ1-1,CASSPRGVMTEAFF,TGCGCCAGCAGCCCCAGGGGAGTCATGACTGAAGCTTTCTTT
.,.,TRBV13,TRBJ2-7,CASSLFQSHEQYF,TGTGCCAGCAGCTTATTCCAGTCGCACGAGCAGTACTTC
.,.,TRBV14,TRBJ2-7,CASSLGLGEQYF,TGTGCCAGCAGCCTGGGGCTCGGGGAGCAGTACTTC
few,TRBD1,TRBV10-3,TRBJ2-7,CAISADRDQGEQYF,TGTGCCATCAGTGCCGACAGGGATCAAGGCGAGCAGTACTTC
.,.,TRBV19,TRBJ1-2,CASSAGRKQEGYTF,TGTGCCAGTAGTGCTGGGAGGAAACAAGAAGGCTACACCTTC
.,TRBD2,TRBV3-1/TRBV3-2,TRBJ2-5,CASSQDTLADKETQYF,TGTGCCAGCAGCCAAGACACCCTAGCGGATAAAGAGACCCAGTACTTC